The clone carrying this T cell receptor beta chain was detected a few times. Its matching antigen is unknown. A read error may produce the germline difference seen at one junction end. This entry is derived from a study of vaccination effects on CD4 cells after COVID-19. Study context: The vaccine given was either BNT162b2 or mRNA-1273, in two doses.

Germline CDR1 reads DFQATT; CDR2 reads SNEGSKA (reference sequence). CDR3 length equals 11 residues. Measured with immunoSEQ multiplex PCR; TCRdb has only the in-frame clones, and not every one. This repertoire shows 70,000 or so clones, 60% to 75% found once; its top ten account for around 2.9%. Overall study findings and caveats: The study found that only 1 of 255 vaccine-induced clones from healthy vaccinees cross-reacted with common cold coronaviruses. Early post-infection timepoints were missing from the study, which also had few convalescent patients.

Before sequencing, viral peptide pools were used by the ViraFEST assay to expand antigen-specific CD4+ T cells. Subsequent to approximately 9 days of culture, CD4+ T cells were isolated. People in the vaccine group had not been infected with SARS-CoV-2 before, and their nucleocapsid antibodies were negative. The chain employs TRBV20-1 and TRBJ2-1; D tentatively reads TRBD1 or TRBD2 (6 bases each). The source of this sequence is a human donor who received a COVID-19 vaccine. The material was CD4+ T cells from PBMCs cultured with HCoV-NL63 spike peptides, obtained before COVID-19 vaccination. The CDR3 region is CSARVRGGWVF. CDR3 DNA: TGCAGTGCTAGAGTTAGAGGGGGGTGGGTCTTC.